Reported below is one TCR beta chain. The antigen is unknown. Other DNA variants within this sample encode the same CDR3. The data derive from a study of shared clonotypes between healthy human individuals. Findings and caveats of the study: Inspection by rarefaction showed sorted-subset sequencing to be incomplete despite large depth. Researchers sampled only blood; tissue repertoires likely differ. Across a handful of donors, naive CD4 shared roughly 5%, naive CD8 3.5% to 4%, memory CD4 roughly 2.5%, memory CD8 0.4% to 0.5%. Compared with memory subsets, naive subsets generally had larger estimated richness.

This CDR3 is built from 15 residues. The V gene lost 0 bases and the J gene lost 2 bases, with 12 bases spanning the gap. Germline V gene lookup returns CDR1 SGHDT and CDR2 YYEEEE. Sequenced by immunoSEQ multiplex PCR; TCRdb stores in-frame clones only, minus some. The sample carries roughly 2,500,000 clones, 80% to 95% recorded once. V usage is TRBV5-6 and J usage is TRBJ2-7; D perhaps matches TRBD2 (6 bases). The sample consisted of naive CD4+ T cells from PBMCs. Subset indicated: CD45RA+ positively selected. The sequence was obtained from a man younger than 35 in good health. Some clones in this sample may be carry-over from other donors' samples. This CDR3 reads CASSLGGTRAYEQYF. The CDR3 nucleotides read TGTGCCAGCAGCTTGGGTGGGACTCGTGCCTACGAGCAGTACTTC.